This entry lists 20 T cell receptor beta chains sequenced from one sample in a study of blood T cell repertoires in COVID-19. Here immunoSEQ multiplex PCR was the method, and the copy in TCRdb shows in-frame clones only, minus some. Here the sample spans 150,000 to 200,000 clones, approximately 79% being singletons. The sample consisted of peripheral blood. These TCRs come from a man over 45 who had recovered from COVID-19.

The chain employs TRBV20-1 and TRBJ1-1; possibly TRBD1 for D (6 bases). Germline V CDR1 and CDR2: DFQATT, SNEGSKA (reference sequence). V was cut by 6 bases and J by 6 bases, with 8 bases left in between. The CDR3 runs to 10 residues. The CDR3 here is CSAGGAEAFF. The CDR3 DNA is TGCAGTGCAGGGGGAGCTGAAGCTTTCTTT.

The chain links TRBV5-4 to TRBJ2-5; D uncertain. The germline V gene encodes CDR1 SGHNT and CDR2 YYREEE (reference sequence). The CDR3 loop spans 15 amino acids. V was cut by 5 bases and J by 1 base, with 15 bases left in between. CDR3 region: CASRRDLYRQETQYF. CDR3 nucleotide sequence: TGTGCCAGCAGACGCGATCTTTATCGCCAAGAGACCCAGTACTTC.

The table lists this clone with a count of one. V and J are TRBV4-1 and TRBJ1-4, with D possibly TRBD1 on 6 matching bases. V was clipped by 0 bases and J by 6 bases, with 11 bases between them. The germline gives CDR1 MGHRA, CDR2 YSYEKL. The CDR3 contains 15 residues. The CDR3 is CASSQDHRTDEKLFF. CDR3 sequence (DNA): TGCGCCAGCAGCCAAGATCATCGGACAGATGAAAAACTGTTTTTT.

V and J are TRBV11-3 and TRBJ2-2, with D possibly matching TRBD2 (6 bases). Germline V CDR1 and CDR2: SGHNT, YENEEA. The CDR3 is made up of 14 amino acids. V was cut by 6 bases and J by 2 bases, with 10 bases left in between. The CDR3 region is CASRRDFNTGELFF. The CDR3 DNA is TGTGCCAGCAGGCGGGACTTCAACACCGGGGAGCTGTTTTTT.

This clone was recorded only once. V is TRBV30 and J is TRBJ2-7, with D possibly TRBD1 on 5 matching bases. V was clipped by 2 bases and J by 2 bases, with 19 bases between them. This CDR3 comprises 16 residues. The germline V gene encodes CDR1 GTSNPN and CDR2 SVGIG (reference sequence). CDR3 in amino acids: CAWSLPNPDTTYEQYF. The CDR3 region has the DNA TGTGCCTGGAGTCTTCCGAATCCGGACACCACCTACGAGCAGTACTTC.

This rearrangement joins TRBV7-9 to TRBJ1-5; D not resolved. Germline V gene data show CDR1 as SEHNR and CDR2 as FQNEAQ (reference sequence). The V end lost 1 base, the J end lost 7 bases, and 17 bases lay between the germline ends. This CDR3 spans 16 amino acids. The CDR3, as DNA: TGTGCCAGCAGCTTAGGGGTGGGAACGGGGAAGCAGCCCCAGCATTTT. Amino acids: CASSLGVGTGKQPQHF.

This clone showed up just once. The chain recombines TRBV25-1 with TRBJ2-7; D might be TRBD2 (7 bases). The V end was cut by 6 bases, the J end by 9 bases, with 12 bases between. The CDR3 is made up of 11 amino acids. In germline, CDR1 is MGHDK, CDR2 SYGVNS. The CDR3 DNA sequence: TGTGCCAGCAGGGCGGGGGCAGGGCAGTACTTC. This sequence encodes CASRAGAGQYF.

This clone was recorded at least ten times. This rearrangement joins TRBV30 to TRBJ2-5; D remains unclear. V was pared by 1 base and J by 2 bases, with 8 bases between. CDR3 length equals 13 residues. Germline V gene sequence: CDR1 GTSNPN, CDR2 SVGIG (reference sequence). CDR3 region: CAWSGALQETQYF. The CDR3 DNA reads TGTGCCTGGAGTGGGGCATTACAAGAGACCCAGTACTTC.

The chain uses TRBV7-9 and TRBJ1-2, with TRBD1 matching over 8 bases. The CDR3 consists of 13 residues. J gave up 3 bases and V 4 bases, and 1 base lay outside the gene matches. Per germline, CDR1 SEHNR and CDR2 FQNEAQ (reference sequence). CDR3 amino acids: CASSSDRDYGYTF. The CDR3 DNA is TGTGCCAGCAGCTCGGACAGGGACTATGGCTACACCTTC.

The chain uses TRBV11-2 and TRBJ2-7, with a tentative D call TRBD1 (6 bases). Trimming pared 1 base from V and 0 bases from J, leaving 10 bases between. Germline V gene data show CDR1 as SGHAT and CDR2 as FQNNGV. This CDR3 contains 15 residues. The CDR3 here is CASSLALTGSYEQYF. CDR3 DNA sequence: TGTGCCAGCAGCTTAGCTTTGACAGGCTCCTACGAGCAGTACTTC.

The chain recombines TRBV28 with TRBJ1-5, with D possibly TRBD1 on 5 matching bases. V gave up 4 bases and J gave up 1 base, with 11 bases separating them. CDR1 is MDHEN and CDR2 is SYDVKM in the germline V gene. CDR3 size: 15 residues. CDR3 region: CASSYQGGSNQPQHF. The CDR3 coding sequence is TGTGCCAGCAGTTACCAGGGAGGGAGCAATCAGCCCCAGCATTTT.

Worth noting for this clone: Additional DNA sequences in this sample encode the identical CDR3. The chain links TRBV7-9 to TRBJ2-3; 10 positions agree with TRBD2. From germline, CDR1 is SEHNR and CDR2 FQNEAQ (reference sequence). This CDR3 comprises 14 residues. Unmatched junction bases numbered 1, after V lost 1 base and J lost 6 bases. CDR3 region: CASSLGLAGDTQYF. CDR3 coding DNA: TGTGCCAGCAGCTTAGGACTAGCGGGCGATACGCAGTATTTT.

This chain uses TRBV9 with TRBJ1-1, with D perhaps TRBD1 (6 bases). Trimming removed 4 bases from V and 6 bases from J, with 10 bases in between. The CDR3 totals 12 residues. Germline CDR1 SGDLS, CDR2 YYNGEE. CDR3 residues: CASSTDSSEAFF. CDR3 bases: TGTGCCAGCAGCACGGACAGTTCTGAAGCTTTCTTT.

To note about this clone: Mismatch with germline at one junction end may stem from a read error. This rearrangement joins TRBV11-2 to TRBJ1-2, with TRBD1 matching 10 bases. Germline V gene data show CDR1 as SGHAT and CDR2 as FQNNGV. The CDR3 sequence is 18 residues long. The CDR3 loop is CASSLGVLGTGATNLLTF. The CDR3 DNA reads as TGTGCCAGCAGCTTAGGAGTTTTGGGGACAGGGGCCACAAACTTGTTGACGTTC.

This chain links TRBV12-3 or TRBV12-4 with TRBJ1-2, with D perhaps matching TRBD1 (6 bases). V dropped 6 bases and J dropped 5 bases, with 10 bases sitting between them. The CDR3 is 12 amino acids. Here the CDR3 DNA reads TGTGCCAGCAGCCGTACAGGGTATGGCTACACCTTC. Translated: CASSRTGYGYTF.

The CDR3 coding sequence is TGTGCCAGCAGCTTAGGCGTTGGGGTAGCGGGAGGATCCTACGAGCAGTACTTC. Protein: CASSLGVGVAGGSYEQYF. The gene calls are TRBV11-2 and TRBJ2-7, with 10 nucleotides matching TRBD2. Germline CDR1 and CDR2: SGHAT and FQNNGV. This CDR3 comprises 18 residues. V gave up 1 base and J gave up 1 base; unmatched junction bases: 10.

The CDR3 protein is CASSLETSGRAGEQFF. The CDR3 coding sequence is TGTGCCAGCAGTCTAGAGACTAGCGGGAGGGCCGGTGAGCAGTTCTTC. This chain joins TRBV28 and TRBJ2-1, with 14 bases fitting TRBD2. Losses at the gene ends were 5 bases for V and 9 bases for J; bases not matched to a gene: 9. This CDR3 spans 16 amino acids. CDR1 is MDHEN and CDR2 is SYDVKM in the germline V gene. The complete variable domain, with remaining parts taken from reference TRBV28 and TRBJ2-1, reads DVKVTQSSRYLVKRTGEKVFLECVQDMDHENMFWYRQDPGLGLRLIYFSYDVKMKEKGDIPEGYSVSREKKERFSLILESASTNQTSMYLCASSLETSGRAGEQFFGPGTRLTVL.

This clone appeared once. The chain recombines TRBV28 with TRBJ2-5; D remains ambiguous. Per germline, CDR1 MDHEN and CDR2 SYDVKM. V dropped 6 bases and J dropped 1 base, with 12 bases sitting between them. The CDR3 runs to 14 residues. The CDR3 bases are TGTGCCAGCAGGCCGGCGTCGGGCCAAGAGACCCAGTACTTC. Translated, it gives CASRPASGQETQYF. Based on the CDR3 plus reference TRBV28 and TRBJ2-5, the full variable domain is DVKVTQSSRYLVKRTGEKVFLECVQDMDHENMFWYRQDPGLGLRLIYFSYDVKMKEKGDIPEGYSVSREKKERFSLILESASTNQTSMYLCASRPASGQETQYFGPGTRLLVL.

The chain employs TRBV19 and TRBJ1-1, with unresolved D. The germline gives CDR1 LNHDA, CDR2 SQIVND (reference sequence). The CDR3 has 12 amino acids. V gave up 3 bases and J gave up 4 bases, with 6 bases separating them. This CDR3 reads CASSMVGTEAFF. As DNA, the CDR3 is TGTGCCAGTAGTATGGTCGGCACTGAAGCTTTCTTT.

This clone was observed once. The chain has TRBV4-3 and TRBJ2-1, with a possible D match to TRBD1 (5 bases). Germline CDR1 is LGHNA and CDR2 is YSLEER. The CDR3 covers 13 residues. V lost 0 bases and J 11 bases, leaving 11 bases between the germline ends. Here the CDR3 reads CASSQELTVKQFF. The CDR3 bases are TGCGCCAGCAGCCAAGAATTGACAGTCAAGCAGTTCTTC.